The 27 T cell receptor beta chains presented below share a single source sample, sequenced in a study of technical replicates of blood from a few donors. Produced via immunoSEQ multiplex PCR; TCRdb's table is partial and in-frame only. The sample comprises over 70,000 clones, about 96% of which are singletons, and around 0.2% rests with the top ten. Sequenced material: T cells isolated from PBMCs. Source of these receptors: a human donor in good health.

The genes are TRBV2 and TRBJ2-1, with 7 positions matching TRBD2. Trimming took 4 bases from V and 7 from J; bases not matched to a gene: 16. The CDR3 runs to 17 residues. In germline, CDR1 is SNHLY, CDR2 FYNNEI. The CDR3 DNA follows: TGTGCCAGCAGTGGACTAGCAGGCGCTACGCGGGCGAATGAGCAGTTCTTC. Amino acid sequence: CASSGLAGATRANEQFF.

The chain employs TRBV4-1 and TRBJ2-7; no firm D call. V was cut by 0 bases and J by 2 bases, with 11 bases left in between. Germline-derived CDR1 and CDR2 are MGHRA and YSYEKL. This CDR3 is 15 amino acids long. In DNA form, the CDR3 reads TGCGCCAGCAGCCAAGATCGGCTAACAGCCTACGAGCAGTACTTC. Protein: CASSQDRLTAYEQYF.

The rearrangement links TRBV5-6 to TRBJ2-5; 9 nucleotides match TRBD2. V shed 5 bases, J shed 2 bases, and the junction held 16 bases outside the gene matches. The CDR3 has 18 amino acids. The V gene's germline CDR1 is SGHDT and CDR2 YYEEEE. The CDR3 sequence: CASRGLVVAGAGQETQYF. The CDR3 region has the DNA TGTGCCAGCAGGGGCCTGGTGGTAGCGGGAGCGGGGCAAGAGACCCAGTACTTC. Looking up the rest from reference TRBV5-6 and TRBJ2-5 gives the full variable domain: DAGVTQSPTHLIKTRGQQVTLRCSPKSGHDTVSWYQQALGQGPQFIFQYYEEEERQRGNFPDRFSGHQFPNYSSELNVNALLLGDSALYLCASRGLVVAGAGQETQYFGPGTRLLVL.

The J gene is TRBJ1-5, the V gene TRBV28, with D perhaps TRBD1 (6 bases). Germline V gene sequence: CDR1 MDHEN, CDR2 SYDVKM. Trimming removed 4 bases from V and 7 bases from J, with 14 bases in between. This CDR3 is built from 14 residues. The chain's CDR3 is CASSSAAGGQPQHF. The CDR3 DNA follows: TGTGCCAGCAGTTCCGCAGCGGGGGGCCAGCCCCAGCATTTT.

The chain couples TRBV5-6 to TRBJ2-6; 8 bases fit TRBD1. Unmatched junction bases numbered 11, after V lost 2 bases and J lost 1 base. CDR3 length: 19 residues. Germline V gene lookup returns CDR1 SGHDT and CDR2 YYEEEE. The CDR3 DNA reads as TGTGCCAGCAGCTTAGGGACAGGTTTTTGGGGGTCTGGGGCCAACGTCCTGACTTTC. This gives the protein CASSLGTGFWGSGANVLTF. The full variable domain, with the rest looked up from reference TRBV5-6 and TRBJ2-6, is DAGVTQSPTHLIKTRGQQVTLRCSPKSGHDTVSWYQQALGQGPQFIFQYYEEEERQRGNFPDRFSGHQFPNYSSELNVNALLLGDSALYLCASSLGTGFWGSGANVLTFGAGSRLTVL.

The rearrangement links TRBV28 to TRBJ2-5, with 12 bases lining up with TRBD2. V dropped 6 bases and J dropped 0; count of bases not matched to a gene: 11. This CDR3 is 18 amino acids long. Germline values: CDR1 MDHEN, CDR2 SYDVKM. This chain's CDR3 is CASSPRTSGRPYQETQYF. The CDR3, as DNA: TGTGCCAGCAGCCCAAGAACTAGCGGGAGGCCTTACCAAGAGACCCAGTACTTC.

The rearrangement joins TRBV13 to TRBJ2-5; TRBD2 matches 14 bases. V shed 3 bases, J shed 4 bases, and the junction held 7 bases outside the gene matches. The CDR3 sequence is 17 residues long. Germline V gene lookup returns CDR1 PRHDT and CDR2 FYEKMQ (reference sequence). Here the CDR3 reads CASSLGGLAGDGETQYF. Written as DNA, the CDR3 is TGTGCCAGCAGCTTGGGGGGACTAGCGGGAGATGGAGAGACCCAGTACTTC.

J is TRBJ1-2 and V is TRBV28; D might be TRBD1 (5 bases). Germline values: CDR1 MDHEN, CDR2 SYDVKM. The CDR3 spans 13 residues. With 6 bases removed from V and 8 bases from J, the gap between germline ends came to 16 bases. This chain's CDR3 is CASRIRVAGGYTF. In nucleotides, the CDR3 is TGTGCCAGCAGGATCAGGGTAGCGGGGGGCTACACCTTC.

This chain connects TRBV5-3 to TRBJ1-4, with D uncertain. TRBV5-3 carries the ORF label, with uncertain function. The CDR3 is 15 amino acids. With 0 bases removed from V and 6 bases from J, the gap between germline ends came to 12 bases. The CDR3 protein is CARSLGSGMDEKLFF. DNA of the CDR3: TGTGCCAGAAGCTTGGGGTCGGGGATGGATGAAAAACTGTTTTTT.

CDR3: CASITGEDYGYTF. The CDR3 DNA sequence: TGTGCCAGCATTACCGGGGAGGACTATGGCTACACCTTC. The genes are TRBV2 and TRBJ1-2; D ambiguous. V was cut by 7 bases and J by 3 bases, with 12 bases left in between. The CDR3 runs to 13 residues. Germline assignment: CDR1 SNHLY and CDR2 FYNNEI.

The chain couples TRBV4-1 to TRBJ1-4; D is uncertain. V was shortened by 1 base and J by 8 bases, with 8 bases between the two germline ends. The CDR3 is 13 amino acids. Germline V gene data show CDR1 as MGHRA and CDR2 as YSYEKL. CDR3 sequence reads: CASSQAPLEKLFF. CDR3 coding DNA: TGCGCCAGCAGCCAAGCTCCCCTGGAAAAACTGTTTTTT.

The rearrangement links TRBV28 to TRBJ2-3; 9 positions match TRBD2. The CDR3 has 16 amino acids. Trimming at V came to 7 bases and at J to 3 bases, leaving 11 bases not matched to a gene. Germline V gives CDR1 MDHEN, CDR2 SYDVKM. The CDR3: CASNGEREELTDTQYF. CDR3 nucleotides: TGTGCCAGCAACGGGGAGCGGGAGGAGCTAACAGATACGCAGTATTTT.

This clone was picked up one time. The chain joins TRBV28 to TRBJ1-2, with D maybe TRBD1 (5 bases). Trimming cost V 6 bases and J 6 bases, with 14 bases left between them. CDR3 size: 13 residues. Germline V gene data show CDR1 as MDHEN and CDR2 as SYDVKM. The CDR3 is CASSSGQTNGYTF. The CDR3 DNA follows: TGTGCCAGCAGCTCCGGACAAACGAATGGCTACACCTTC.

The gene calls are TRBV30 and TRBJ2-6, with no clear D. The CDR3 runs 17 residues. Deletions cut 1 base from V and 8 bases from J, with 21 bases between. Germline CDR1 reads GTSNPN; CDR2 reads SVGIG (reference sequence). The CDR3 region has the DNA TGTGCCTGGAGTGAATTCCTGTTTTCGAGCGAGACCAACGTCCTGACTTTC. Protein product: CAWSEFLFSSETNVLTF. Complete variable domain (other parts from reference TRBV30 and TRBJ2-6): SQTIHQWPATLVQPVGSPLSLECTVEGTSNPNLYWYRQAAGRGLQLLFYSVGIGQISSEVPQNLSASRPQDRQFILSSKKLLLSDSGFYLCAWSEFLFSSETNVLTFGAGSRLTVL.

CDR3 DNA sequence: TGCAGCGTTCGGGGGGGGGCCGTCCACGAGCAGTACTTC. Translated: CSVRGGAVHEQYF. The rearrangement uses TRBV29-1 and TRBJ2-7; 8 positions match TRBD2. In germline, CDR1 is SQVTM, CDR2 ANQGSEA. This CDR3 has 13 residues. The junction had 8 bases not matched to a gene; V was cut back by 5 bases and J by 5 bases.

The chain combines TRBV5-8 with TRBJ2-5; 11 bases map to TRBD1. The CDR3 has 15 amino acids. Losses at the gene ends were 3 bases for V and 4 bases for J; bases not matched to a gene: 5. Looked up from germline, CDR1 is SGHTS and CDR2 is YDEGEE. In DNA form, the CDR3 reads TGTGCCAGCAGCTCAGGACAGGGGGCGAGAGAGACCCAGTACTTC. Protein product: CASSSGQGARETQYF.

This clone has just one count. The CDR3 reads CASSLSGTDYGYTF. The CDR3 DNA sequence: TGTGCCAGCAGCTTGTCGGGGACAGACTATGGCTACACCTTC. The rearrangement links TRBV11-2 to TRBJ1-2; 7 bases are a match to TRBD1. The junction had 4 bases not matched to a gene; V was cut back by 3 bases and J by 3 bases. CDR3 length: 14 amino acids. Germline V CDR1 and CDR2: SGHAT, FQNNGV.

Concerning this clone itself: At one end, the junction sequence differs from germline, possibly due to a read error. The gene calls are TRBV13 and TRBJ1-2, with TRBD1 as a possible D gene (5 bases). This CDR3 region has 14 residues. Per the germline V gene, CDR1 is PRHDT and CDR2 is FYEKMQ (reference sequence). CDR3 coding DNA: TGTGCCAGCAGCTTACCCCAGGGATCCTATGGGTACACCTTC. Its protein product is CASSLPQGSYGYTF.

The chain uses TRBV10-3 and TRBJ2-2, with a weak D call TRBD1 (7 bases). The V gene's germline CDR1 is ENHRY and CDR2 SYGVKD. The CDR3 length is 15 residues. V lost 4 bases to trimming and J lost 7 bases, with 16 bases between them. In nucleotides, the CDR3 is TGTGCCATCAGTGGCCCAGGGGGGCGCGACGGGGAGCTGTTTTTT. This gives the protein CAISGPGGRDGELFF.

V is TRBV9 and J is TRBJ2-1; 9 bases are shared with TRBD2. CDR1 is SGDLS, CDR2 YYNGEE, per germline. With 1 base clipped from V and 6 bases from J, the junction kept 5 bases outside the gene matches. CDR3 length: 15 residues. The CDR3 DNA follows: TGTGCCAGCAGCGTATACGCTAGCGGGACCAATGAGCAGTTCTTC. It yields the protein CASSVYASGTNEQFF.

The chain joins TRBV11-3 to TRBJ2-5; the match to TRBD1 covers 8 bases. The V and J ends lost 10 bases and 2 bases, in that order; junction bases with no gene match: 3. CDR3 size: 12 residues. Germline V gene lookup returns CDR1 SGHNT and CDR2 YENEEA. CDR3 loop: CAIRTGQETQYF. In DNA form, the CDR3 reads TGTGCCATTCGGACAGGGCAAGAGACCCAGTACTTC. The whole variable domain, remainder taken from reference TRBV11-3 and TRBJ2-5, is EAGVVQSPRYKIIEKKQPVAFWCNPISGHNTLYWYLQNLGQGPELLIRYENEEAVDDSQLPKDRFSAERLKGVDSTLKIQPAELGDSAVYLCAIRTGQETQYFGPGTRLLVL.

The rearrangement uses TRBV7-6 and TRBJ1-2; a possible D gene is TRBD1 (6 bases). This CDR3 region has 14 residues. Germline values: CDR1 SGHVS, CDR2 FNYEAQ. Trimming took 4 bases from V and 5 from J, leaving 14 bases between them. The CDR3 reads CASSSYREPYGYTF. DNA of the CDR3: TGTGCCAGCAGCTCCTACAGGGAACCGTATGGCTACACCTTC.

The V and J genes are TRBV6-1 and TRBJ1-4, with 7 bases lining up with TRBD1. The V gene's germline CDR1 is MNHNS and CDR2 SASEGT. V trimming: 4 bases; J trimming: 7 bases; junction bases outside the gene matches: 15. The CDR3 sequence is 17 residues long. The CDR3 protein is CASSAPHRGDWVEKLFF. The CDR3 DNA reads TGTGCCAGCAGTGCCCCGCACAGGGGAGATTGGGTTGAAAAACTGTTTTTT.

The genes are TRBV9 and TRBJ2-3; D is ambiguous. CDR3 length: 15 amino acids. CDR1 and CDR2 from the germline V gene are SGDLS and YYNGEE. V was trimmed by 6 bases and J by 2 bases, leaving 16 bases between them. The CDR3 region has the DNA TGTGCCAGCACCATAAGTTCGGTCCCCACAGATACGCAGTATTTT. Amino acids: CASTISSVPTDTQYF.

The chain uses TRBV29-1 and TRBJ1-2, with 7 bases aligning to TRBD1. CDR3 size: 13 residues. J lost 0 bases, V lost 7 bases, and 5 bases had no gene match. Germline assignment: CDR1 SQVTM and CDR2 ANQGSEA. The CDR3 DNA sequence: TGCAGCGGGACAGGCCCATCTAACTATGGCTACACCTTC. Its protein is CSGTGPSNYGYTF. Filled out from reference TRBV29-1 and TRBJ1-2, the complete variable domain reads SAVISQKPSRDICQRGTSLTIQCQVDSQVTMMFWYRQQPGQSLTLIATANQGSEATYESGFVIDKFPISRPNLTFSTLTVSNMSPEDSSIYLCSGTGPSNYGYTFGSGTRLTVV.

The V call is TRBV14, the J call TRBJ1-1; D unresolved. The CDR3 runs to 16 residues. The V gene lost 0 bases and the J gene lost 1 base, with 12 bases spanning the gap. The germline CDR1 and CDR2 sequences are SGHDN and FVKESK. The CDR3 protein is CASSQDPPEKNTEAFF. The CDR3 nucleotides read TGTGCCAGCAGCCAAGATCCTCCAGAAAAGAACACTGAAGCTTTCTTT.

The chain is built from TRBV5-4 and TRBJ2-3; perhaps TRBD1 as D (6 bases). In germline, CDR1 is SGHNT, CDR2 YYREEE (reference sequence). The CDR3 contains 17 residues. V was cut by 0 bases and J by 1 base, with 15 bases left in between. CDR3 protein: CASSLGKGVVRTDTQYF. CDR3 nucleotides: TGTGCCAGCAGCTTGGGTAAGGGGGTGGTCCGCACAGATACGCAGTATTTT.